Listed here is a single T cell receptor beta chain. Its antigen has not been determined. The junction shows a germline mismatch at one end, possibly a read error. The library was generated by RT-PCR. The sequencer listed for this sample is Illumina HiSeq 2500. TCRdb reprocessed the public reads (quality trimming at Q25 with fastp, clone calling with MiXCR) and kept in-frame beta chains. CDR3 protein duplicates are merged, each entry listing the most common genes and DNA. Recorded for this sample are around 580,000 distinct CDR3 sequences; approximately 12% of them occurred a single time. The ten largest clones represent roughly 10% of the sample. The source of the sample is a study of response to subunit inactivated influenza vaccine (dated by TCRdb to the late 2010s). At the level of the whole study: Deep quantitative T cell receptor repertoire profiling was used in the study to track responses to a trivalent subunit inactivated influenza vaccine.

From its cysteine to its phenylalanine, the CDR3 spans 14 amino acids. Here the CDR3 DNA is all that survives: 42 bases in frame from base 1. The germline V gene sets CDR1 to SGHTA and CDR2 to FQGNSA. Overall study outcomes, separate from this receptor: It was suggested by the authors that each seasonal influenza vaccination may recruit only a limited number of new T cells.

The origin of this receptor is a man aged 50 or older who received an inactivated influenza vaccine. Donor details come from another sample of the same person, matched by shared clones. The sequence joins TRBV7-2 to TRBJ2-1; 10 central bases correspond to TRBD2. This specimen was PBMCs from blood, taken on the day of vaccination. This receptor carries the CDR3 CASQRGGTYNEQLF. At the DNA level, the sequence is TGTGCCAGTCAGCGGGGGGGGACGTACAATGAGCAGCTCTTC.